Shown below are 19 T cell receptor beta chains from a single sample sequenced in a study of regulatory T cells in long-lasting Graves disease. According to the study, TCR beta libraries were built with iRepertoire HTBI primers and CDR3-region Arm-PCR. TCRdb recomputed calls from the multiplex PCR reads with MiXCR, one row per CDR3 protein. This sample has 350,000 to 450,000 distinct CDR3 sequences, with under 15% found just once. Time point reported: newly diagnosed GD, antithyroid drugs for less than 3 months. RNA extracted from PBMCs served as the sequencing template. This sample also belongs to another study, concerning T cells in Graves' hyperthyroidism and ophthalmopathy.

Here the sequenced sample was peripheral blood mononuclear cells (PBMCs), taken at new diagnosis, from a patient treated with antithyroid drugs. These receptors were collected from a woman aged 25 to 39 with Graves disease.

This clonotype was seen only a few times. This rearrangement joins TRBV11-1 to TRBJ2-7; the match to TRBD2 covers 10 bases. This CDR3 region has 16 residues. Germline-derived CDR1 and CDR2 are SGHAT and FQDESV (reference sequence). V shed 0 bases and J 6 bases; nucleotides not matched to a gene: 8. The CDR3 here is CASSLARSGRAIEQYF. The CDR3 bases are TGTGCCAGCAGCTTAGCCCGGAGCGGGAGGGCCATCGAGCAGTACTTC.

This clonotype was counted a few times. J is TRBJ2-3 and V is TRBV24-1; perhaps TRBD1 as D (6 bases). The germline CDR1 and CDR2 sequences are KGHDR and SFDVKD. The CDR3 loop spans 17 amino acids. Trimming stripped 4 bases from V and 1 base from J, with 17 bases between. In nucleotides, the CDR3 is TGTGCCACCAGTGACCGTGGACAGACACCGCGCACAGATACGCAGTATTTT. It codes for CATSDRGQTPRTDTQYF.

This clonotype was counted ten times or more. V gene TRBV6-5 combines with J gene TRBJ2-1, with TRBD2 as a possible D gene (5 bases). From germline, CDR1 is MNHEY and CDR2 SVGAGI. The CDR3 is made up of 14 amino acids. The V and J ends lost 4 bases and 6 bases respectively, with 13 bases between them. This chain's CDR3 is CASSSASSGNEQFF. The DNA of the CDR3 is TGTGCCAGCAGTTCGGCTAGCTCGGGCAATGAGCAGTTCTTC.

This clonotype was detected ten times or more. This chain connects TRBV6-5 to TRBJ2-5, with D possibly matching TRBD1 (6 bases). Between the trimmed V and J ends, which lost 2 bases and 4 bases, there was a span of 11 bases. This CDR3 region has 14 residues. Germline loops: CDR1 MNHEY, CDR2 SVGAGI. In DNA, the CDR3 is TGTGCCAGCAGTTACAGGGGGTCGGCAGAGACCCAGTACTTC. Its translation is CASSYRGSAETQYF.

The chain has TRBV6-1 and TRBJ1-4; no reliable D call. This CDR3 spans 13 amino acids. V lost 10 bases, J lost 3 bases, and 12 bases lay in between. CDR1 is MNHNS and CDR2 is SASEGT in the germline V gene. The CDR3 reads CAIKGLSNEKLFF. The CDR3 DNA follows: TGTGCCATCAAAGGCCTGTCTAATGAAAAACTGTTTTTT.

This clonotype appeared many times. The chain joins TRBV29-1 to TRBJ2-7, with no clear D. V lost 3 bases to trimming and J lost 3 bases, with 12 bases between them. The CDR3 is 13 amino acids. Germline CDR1 reads SQVTM; CDR2 reads ANQGSEA. The CDR3 DNA reads TGCAGCGTTGAGACCGGAGCTGACTACGAGCAGTACTTC. It yields the protein CSVETGADYEQYF.

The chain is built from TRBV12-5 and TRBJ1-1; 8 nucleotides line up with TRBD1. Germline trimming cut 6 bases from V and 5 bases from J; bases unmatched to any gene: 8. There are 14 residues in the CDR3. Germline V gives CDR1 LGHNT, CDR2 FRNRAP. The CDR3 sequence: CASGGQGALTEAFF. The CDR3 nucleotides are TGTGCTAGTGGAGGCCAGGGGGCTCTTACTGAAGCTTTCTTT.

This rearrangement joins TRBV9 to TRBJ2-2, with 7 bases fitting TRBD2. CDR1 and CDR2 from the germline V gene are SGDLS and YYNGEE. With 0 bases clipped from V and 7 bases from J, the junction kept 12 bases outside the gene matches. The CDR3 is 17 amino acids. CDR3 coding DNA: TGTGCCAGCAGCGTAGAGGCCAGGCGGGAGCGGGGCGGGGAGCTGTTTTTT. Protein sequence: CASSVEARRERGGELFF. Looking up the rest from reference TRBV9 and TRBJ2-2 gives the full variable domain: DSGVTQTPKHLITATGQRVTLRCSPRSGDLSVYWYQQSLDQGLQFLIQYYNGEERAKGNILERFSAQQFPDLHSELNLSSLELGDSALYFCASSVEARRERGGELFFGEGSRLTVL.

This clonotype was seen many times. The chain employs TRBV28 and TRBJ1-5, with TRBD1 matching 10 bases. V trimming: 5 bases; J trimming: 7 bases; junction bases outside the gene matches: 8. Germline assignment: CDR1 MDHEN and CDR2 SYDVKM. The CDR3 consists of 15 residues. Here the CDR3 DNA reads TGTGCCAGCAGTCGACTTGGGACAGGGGACCAGCCCCAGCATTTT. Protein sequence: CASSRLGTGDQPQHF. The full variable domain, rest sourced from reference TRBV28 and TRBJ1-5, is DVKVTQSSRYLVKRTGEKVFLECVQDMDHENMFWYRQDPGLGLRLIYFSYDVKMKEKGDIPEGYSVSREKKERFSLILESASTNQTSMYLCASSRLGTGDQPQHFGDGTRLSIL.

This clonotype was recorded at least ten times. This sequence joins TRBV10-2 and TRBJ2-3; D not resolved. The germline V and J ends were trimmed by 6 bases and 0 bases, with 13 bases remaining between them. The germline V gene encodes CDR1 WSHSY and CDR2 SAAADI. The CDR3 length is 15 residues. CDR3 amino acids: CASSLDPASTDTQYF. DNA of the CDR3: TGCGCCAGCAGCTTGGACCCGGCGAGCACAGATACGCAGTATTTT.

The rearrangement joins TRBV19 to TRBJ1-4, with D unclear. CDR1 is LNHDA, CDR2 SQIVND, per germline (reference sequence). CDR3 length: 14 residues. V lost 3 bases to trimming and J lost 4 bases, with 9 bases between them. The CDR3 region has the DNA TGTGCCAGTAGTATGTTGGCAGATAATGAAAAACTGTTTTTT. It specifies CASSMLADNEKLFF.

This clonotype appeared many times. The rearrangement uses TRBV28 and TRBJ2-3; weak D call: TRBD2 (6 bases). In germline, CDR1 is MDHEN, CDR2 SYDVKM. The CDR3 runs 15 residues. V was cut by 5 bases and J by 4 bases, with 16 bases left in between. CDR3 in amino acids: CASSLYRETPDTQYF. The CDR3 DNA sequence: TGTGCCAGCAGTCTCTACCGGGAGACTCCAGATACGCAGTATTTT.

This clonotype was counted only a few times. V usage is TRBV5-1 and J usage is TRBJ1-1, with D unclear. CDR1 and CDR2 from the germline V gene are SGHRS and YFSETQ. This CDR3 spans 16 amino acids. Trimming pared 0 bases from V and 1 base from J, leaving 13 bases between. CDR3 protein: CASSLGASAGNTEAFF. As DNA, the CDR3 is TGCGCCAGCAGCTTGGGCGCCAGCGCTGGGAACACTGAAGCTTTCTTT. Full variable domain (missing parts from reference TRBV5-1 and TRBJ1-1): KAGVTQTPRYLIKTRGQQVTLSCSPISGHRSVSWYQQTPGQGLQFLFEYFSETQRNKGNFPGRFSGRQFSNSRSEMNVSTLELGDSALYLCASSLGASAGNTEAFFGQGTRLTVV.

V gene TRBV6-1 combines with J gene TRBJ2-1; D gene uncertain. Between the trimmed V and J ends, which lost 1 base and 10 bases, there was a span of 14 bases. Germline loops: CDR1 MNHNS, CDR2 SASEGT. The CDR3 totals 14 residues. The CDR3: CASSEDPWSREQFF. The CDR3 DNA reads TGTGCCAGCAGTGAAGACCCGTGGTCACGCGAGCAGTTCTTC.

This clonotype was seen many times. The CDR3 DNA reads as TGTGCCAGCAGTAACCAGGGGACACCAACGGGGGAAAAACTGTTTTTT. Protein product: CASSNQGTPTGEKLFF. The genes are TRBV2 and TRBJ1-4; a possible D gene is TRBD1 (6 bases). CDR3 length equals 16 residues. The V and J ends lost 5 bases and 8 bases respectively, with 21 bases between them. Looked up from germline, CDR1 is SNHLY and CDR2 is FYNNEI.

About this clonotype: This may stem from a read error, because a much larger clone lies one nucleotide away. The chain combines TRBV30 with TRBJ2-1, with D unclear. CDR1 is GTSNPN and CDR2 is SVGIG in the germline V gene (reference sequence). The CDR3 extends over 11 amino acids. CDR3 sequence: CAWSLARDLSF. In nucleotides, the CDR3 is TGTGCCTGGAGTCTTGCCCGAGATCTTTCCTTC. Filled out from reference TRBV30 and TRBJ2-1, the complete variable domain reads SQTIHQWPATLVQPVGSPLSLECTVEGTSNPNLYWYRQAAGRGLQLLFYSVGIGQISSEVPQNLSASRPQDRQFILSSKKLLLSDSGFYLCAWSLARDLSFGPGTRLTVL.

This clonotype was detected ten times or more. The CDR3 coding sequence is TGTGCCAGCAGCGTGGACGGTAGCAATCAGCCCCAGCATTTT. This gives the protein CASSVDGSNQPQHF. V gene TRBV7-9 combines with J gene TRBJ1-5; D call uncertain. The CDR3 is 14 amino acids. The V end lost 5 bases, the J end lost 0 bases, and 8 bases lay between the germline ends. Germline V gene sequence: CDR1 SEHNR, CDR2 FQNEAQ (reference sequence). Drawing the rest from reference TRBV7-9 and TRBJ1-5, the complete variable domain is DTGVSQNPRHKITKRGQNVTFRCDPISEHNRLYWYRQTLGQGPEFLTYFQNEAQLEKSRLLSDRFSAERPKGSFSTLEIQRTEQGDSAMYLCASSVDGSNQPQHFGDGTRLSIL.

The table lists this clonotype with a few counts. This rearrangement joins TRBV7-9 to TRBJ2-6; 8 bases fit TRBD1. V was pared by 3 bases and J by 0 bases, with 10 bases of the junction left unmatched. The length of the CDR3 is 19 residues. Germline CDR1 SEHNR, CDR2 FQNEAQ (reference sequence). CDR3 protein: CASSFPSGGASSGANVLTF. The CDR3 nucleotides read TGTGCCAGCAGCTTCCCTTCAGGGGGCGCATCCTCTGGGGCCAACGTCCTGACTTTC.

The sample holds many counts of this clonotype. The chain joins TRBV12-3 or TRBV12-4 to TRBJ2-2; unclear D gene. V shed 8 bases and J shed 4 bases, with 11 bases lying between them. This CDR3 comprises 13 residues. The CDR3 nucleotides are TGTGCCAGCGGCCAAGGCGGCACCGGGGAGCTGTTTTTT. Translating it yields CASGQGGTGELFF.